This T cell receptor beta chain derives from a study of post-analysis software for immune sequencing data. Study in general: Disease trajectories encompassed relapsing-remitting, secondary progressive and progressive-relapsing multiple sclerosis.

Whole-study findings and limits: Those samples that were prepared in the same batch co-clustered strongly by F measure. Five or six TRBV segments were significantly more frequent in patients than in controls. TRBV5-6, TRBV5-1 and TRBV20-1 were among these segments. Controls significantly exceeded multiple sclerosis patients in normalized Chao1 diversity.

As regards this clonotype: Its specificity is not known. Mismatch with germline at one junction end may stem from a read error.

Included in the TCR beta cDNA libraries were unique molecular identifiers. TCRdb passed the PCR reads through MiXCR, listing each CDR3 protein once. The repertoire consists of under 200,000 distinct CDR3 sequences, with 25% to 35% occurring once and the leading ten covering 3% to 3.5%. Germline CDR1 is MDHEN and CDR2 is SYDVKM. This CDR3 comprises 14 residues. What was sequenced was blood. This chain uses TRBV28 with TRBJ2-3; 10 bases are shared with TRBD2. The source is a girl between 2 and 17 years old with multiple sclerosis. The CDR3 protein is CASSSGREGDTHYF. CDR3 in DNA: TGTGCCAGCAGTAGCGGGAGGGAGGGAGATACGCACTATTTT.